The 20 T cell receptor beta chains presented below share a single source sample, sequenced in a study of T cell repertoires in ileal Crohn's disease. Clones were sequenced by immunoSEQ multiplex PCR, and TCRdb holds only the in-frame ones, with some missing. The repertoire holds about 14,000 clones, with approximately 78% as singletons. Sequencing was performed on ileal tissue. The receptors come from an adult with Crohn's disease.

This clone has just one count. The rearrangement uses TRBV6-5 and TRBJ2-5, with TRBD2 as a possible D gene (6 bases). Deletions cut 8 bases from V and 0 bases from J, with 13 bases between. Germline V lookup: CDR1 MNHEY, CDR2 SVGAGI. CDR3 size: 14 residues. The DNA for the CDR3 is TGTGCCAGCGGGAGGAACCTAAACCAAGAGACCCAGTACTTC. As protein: CASGRNLNQETQYF.

The CDR3 DNA is TGCGCCAGCAGCCAAGATAGACAGGGTGACGGTGGAAAACTGTTTTTT. Its protein product is CASSQDRQGDGGKLFF. The chain carries TRBV4-3 and TRBJ1-4, with 7 nucleotides matching TRBD1. Germline V lookup: CDR1 LGHNA, CDR2 YSLEER. J lost 10 bases, V lost 0 bases, and 11 bases had no gene match. The CDR3 is 16 amino acids.

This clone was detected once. In DNA, the CDR3 is TGTGCCAGCAGCGTAGGGGGACAGGGGAGGACTGAAGCTTTCTTT. Amino acids: CASSVGGQGRTEAFF. The rearrangement joins TRBV9 to TRBJ1-1, with 10 bases matching TRBD1. The J segment lost 5 bases and the V segment lost 0 bases, leaving 4 bases of the junction unmatched. The CDR3 runs 15 residues. Germline CDR1 and CDR2: SGDLS and YYNGEE.

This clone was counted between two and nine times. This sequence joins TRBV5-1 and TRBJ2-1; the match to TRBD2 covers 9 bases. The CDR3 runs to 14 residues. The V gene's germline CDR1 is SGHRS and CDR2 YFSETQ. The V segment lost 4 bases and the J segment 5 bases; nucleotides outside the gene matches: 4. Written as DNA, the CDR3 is TGCGCCAGCAGCGGGGCTAGCGGGGACAATGAGCAGTTCTTC. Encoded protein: CASSGASGDNEQFF.

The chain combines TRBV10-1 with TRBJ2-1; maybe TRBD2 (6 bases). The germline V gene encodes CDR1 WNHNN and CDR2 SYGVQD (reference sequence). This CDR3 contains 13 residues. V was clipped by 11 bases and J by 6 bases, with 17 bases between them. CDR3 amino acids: CAAGGEPSNEQFF. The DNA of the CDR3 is TGCGCCGCGGGCGGGGAGCCCAGCAATGAGCAGTTCTTC.

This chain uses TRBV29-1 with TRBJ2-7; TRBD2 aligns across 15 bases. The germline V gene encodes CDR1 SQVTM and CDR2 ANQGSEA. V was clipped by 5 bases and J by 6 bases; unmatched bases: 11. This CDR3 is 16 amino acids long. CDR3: CSVSGLAGGPITEQYF. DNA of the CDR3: TGCAGCGTTTCTGGACTAGCGGGAGGGCCGATTACCGAGCAGTACTTC.

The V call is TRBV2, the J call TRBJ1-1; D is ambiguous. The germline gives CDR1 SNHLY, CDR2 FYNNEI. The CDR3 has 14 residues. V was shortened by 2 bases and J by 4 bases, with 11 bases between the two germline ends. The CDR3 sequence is CASSERGMSTEAFF. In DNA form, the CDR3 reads TGTGCCAGCAGTGAACGGGGTATGAGCACTGAAGCTTTCTTT.

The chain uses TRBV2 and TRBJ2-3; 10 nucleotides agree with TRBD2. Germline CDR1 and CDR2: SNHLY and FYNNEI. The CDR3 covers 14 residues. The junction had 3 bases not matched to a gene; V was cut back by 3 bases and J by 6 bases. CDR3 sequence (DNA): TGTGCCAGCAGTGAGGCTAGCGGGGGTGATACGCAGTATTTT. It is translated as CASSEASGGDTQYF.

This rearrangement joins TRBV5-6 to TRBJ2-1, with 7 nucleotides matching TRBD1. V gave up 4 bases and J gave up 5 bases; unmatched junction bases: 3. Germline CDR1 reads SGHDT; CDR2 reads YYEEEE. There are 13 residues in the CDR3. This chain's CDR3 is CASSTGTDNEQFF. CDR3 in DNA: TGTGCCAGCAGCACCGGGACAGACAATGAGCAGTTCTTC.

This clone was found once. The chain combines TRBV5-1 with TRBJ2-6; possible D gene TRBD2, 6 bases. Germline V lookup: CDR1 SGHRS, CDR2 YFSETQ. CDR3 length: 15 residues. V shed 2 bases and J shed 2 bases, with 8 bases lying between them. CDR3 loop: CASSLGGTGANVLTF. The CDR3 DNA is TGCGCCAGCAGCTTAGGAGGGACTGGGGCCAACGTCCTGACTTTC.

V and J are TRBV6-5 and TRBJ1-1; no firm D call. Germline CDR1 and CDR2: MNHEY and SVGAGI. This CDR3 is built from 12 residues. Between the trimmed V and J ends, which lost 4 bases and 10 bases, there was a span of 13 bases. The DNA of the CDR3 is TGTGCCAGCAGTTTTGCGGGAGCTCGAGCTTTCTTT. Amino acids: CASSFAGARAFF.

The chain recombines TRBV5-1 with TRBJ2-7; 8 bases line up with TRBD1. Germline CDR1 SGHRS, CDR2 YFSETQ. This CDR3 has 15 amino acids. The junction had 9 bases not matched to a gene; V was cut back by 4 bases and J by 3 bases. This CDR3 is CASSVSGGAYYEQYF. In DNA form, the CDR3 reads TGCGCCAGCAGCGTATCAGGGGGCGCATACTACGAGCAGTACTTC.

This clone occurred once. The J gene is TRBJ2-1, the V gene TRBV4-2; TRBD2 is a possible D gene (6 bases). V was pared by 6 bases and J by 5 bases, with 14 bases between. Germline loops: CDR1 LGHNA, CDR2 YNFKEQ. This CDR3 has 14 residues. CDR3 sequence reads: CASRTRGVDNEQFF. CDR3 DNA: TGTGCCAGCAGGACTAGGGGAGTGGACAATGAGCAGTTCTTC.

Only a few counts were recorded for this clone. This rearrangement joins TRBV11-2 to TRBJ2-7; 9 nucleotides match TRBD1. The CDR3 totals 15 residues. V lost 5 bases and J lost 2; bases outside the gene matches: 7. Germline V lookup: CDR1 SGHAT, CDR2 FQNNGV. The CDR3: CASSNRGPSTYEQYF. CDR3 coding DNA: TGTGCCAGCAGCAACAGGGGGCCATCAACCTACGAGCAGTACTTC. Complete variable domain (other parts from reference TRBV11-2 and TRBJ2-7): EAGVAQSPRYKIIEKRQSVAFWCNPISGHATLYWYQQILGQGPKLLIQFQNNGVVDDSQLPKDRFSAERLKGVDSTLKIQPAKLEDSAVYLCASSNRGPSTYEQYFGPGTRLTVT.

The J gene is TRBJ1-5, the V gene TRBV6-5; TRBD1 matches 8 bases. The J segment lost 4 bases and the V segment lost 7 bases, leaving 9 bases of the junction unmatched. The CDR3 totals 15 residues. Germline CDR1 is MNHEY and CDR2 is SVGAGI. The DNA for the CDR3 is TGTGCCAGCATTGCCAGGGGGCATTTGAATCAGCCCCAGCATTTT. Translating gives CASIARGHLNQPQHF.

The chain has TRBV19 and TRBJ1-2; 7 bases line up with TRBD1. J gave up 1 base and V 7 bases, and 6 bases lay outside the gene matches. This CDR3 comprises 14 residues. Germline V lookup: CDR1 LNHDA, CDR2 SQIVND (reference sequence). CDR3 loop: CASTRDSLNYGYTF. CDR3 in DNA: TGTGCCAGTACCCGGGACAGCCTTAACTATGGCTACACCTTC. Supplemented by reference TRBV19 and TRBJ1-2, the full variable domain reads DGGITQSPKYLFRKEGQNVTLSCEQNLNHDAMYWYRQDPGQGLRLIYYSQIVNDFQKGDIAEGYSVSREKKESFPLTVTSAQKNPTAFYLCASTRDSLNYGYTFGSGTRLTVV.

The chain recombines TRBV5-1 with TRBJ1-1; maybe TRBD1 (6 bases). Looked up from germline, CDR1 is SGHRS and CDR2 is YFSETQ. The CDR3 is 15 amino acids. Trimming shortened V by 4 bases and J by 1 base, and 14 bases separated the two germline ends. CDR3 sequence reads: CASSDYRDGNTEAFF. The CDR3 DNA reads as TGCGCCAGCAGCGATTACAGGGATGGGAACACTGAAGCTTTCTTT.

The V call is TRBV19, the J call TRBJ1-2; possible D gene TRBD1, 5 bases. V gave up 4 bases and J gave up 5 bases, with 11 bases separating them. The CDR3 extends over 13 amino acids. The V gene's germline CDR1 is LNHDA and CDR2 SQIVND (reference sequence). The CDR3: CASSTDNAYGYTF. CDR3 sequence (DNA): TGTGCCAGTAGTACGGACAATGCTTATGGCTACACCTTC.

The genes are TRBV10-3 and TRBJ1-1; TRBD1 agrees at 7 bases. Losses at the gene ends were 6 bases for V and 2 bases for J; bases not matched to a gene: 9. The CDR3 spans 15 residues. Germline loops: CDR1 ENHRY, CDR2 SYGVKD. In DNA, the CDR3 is TGTGCCATCAGCGAAACAGCAGGGGGAAACACTGAAGCTTTCTTT. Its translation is CAISETAGGNTEAFF.

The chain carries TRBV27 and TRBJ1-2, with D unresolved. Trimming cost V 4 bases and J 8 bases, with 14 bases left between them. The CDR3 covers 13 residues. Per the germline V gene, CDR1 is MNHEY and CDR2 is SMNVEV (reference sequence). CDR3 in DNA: TGTGCCAGCAGTTGGCCAGACTTTAGAGGCTACACCTTC. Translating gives CASSWPDFRGYTF.